This paragraph reports one T cell receptor beta chain. The germline CDR1 and CDR2 sequences are GTSNPN and SVGIG (reference sequence). Trimming cost V 5 bases and J 3 bases, with 13 bases left between them. The CDR3 length is 13 residues. The sample is drawn from a study of blood T cell repertoires in COVID-19. About the research overall: The United States, Italy and Spain were the sources of the acute and convalescent COVID-19 samples. T cells, B-cell-depleted T cells, or PBMCs provided the cDNA or gDNA that served as material.

How the authors handled the data: Reference gene primer amplification gave nucleated cell count estimates. This table comes from immunoSEQ multiplex PCR, and its TCRdb copy is limited to in-frame clones, with some not included. Clone size and the V and J calls come from that table; the DNA yielded D and trimming. Of more than 95,000 clones listed, approximately 81% are singletons. The sequenced sample consisted of peripheral blood. The chain has TRBV30 and TRBJ1-2; TRBD1 is a possible D gene (5 bases). This clonotype was obtained from a man aged 55 to 69 with acute or convalescent COVID-19. CDR3 sequence (DNA): TGTGCCTGGCAGGGTCAGACGTACTATGGCTACACCTTC. Translating gives CAWQGQTYYGYTF.